The rows below give T cell receptor beta chains drawn from one sample of a study of beta chain bispecific antibodies for T cell cancers. No antigen has been identified for these receptors. TCRdb independently ran MiXCR on the 5' RACE reads; one entry per CDR3 protein. The sample has 8,000 to 9,000 distinct CDR3 sequences, roughly 2.2% seen once; the top ten hold roughly 70%. The sample consisted of T cells from a healthy donor cultured with Jurkat leukemia cells, taken from a culture containing an anti-CD19 bispecific antibody. These receptors all come from a human donor in good health. Some clones in this sample may be carry-over from other donors' samples. The CDR3 runs from the conserved cysteine through the conserved F or W. Fields, in order: V gene, J gene, D gene, clone size, CDR3 DNA, CDR3 protein. A D gene is named only where the DNA matches it firmly. Size is stated for part of the rows, as once, few or many counts, or as a class when the clone is expanded.

>TRBV5-5|TRBJ1-5|-|many
TGTGCCAGCAGCTCGGACCCGACAGCTTATAGCAATCAGCCCCAGCATTTT
CASSSDPTAYSNQPQHF
>TRBV6-1|TRBJ2-7|-|many
TGTGCCAGCGCAACCGCTACCATCTACGAGCAGTACTTC
CASATATIYEQYF
>TRBV6-2/TRBV6-3|TRBJ1-5|-|many
TGTGCCAGCAGGCAGGACAAGGCCCTCCATCAGCCCCAGCATTTT
CASRQDKALHQPQHF
>TRBV5-6|TRBJ1-2|-|-
TGTGCCAGCAGCTTGGCGATGGCGGCCGGAGGCTACACCTTC
CASSLAMAAGGYTF
>TRBV5-6|TRBJ2-5|TRBD2|many
TGTGCCAGCAGCTTGGGGACTAGAGGCGAGACCCAGTACTTC
CASSLGTRGETQYF
>TRBV6-4|TRBJ2-3|-|medium-sized
TGTGCCAGCAGTGACTCGTTACGGCGGATCTTCACAGATACGCAGTATTTT
CASSDSLRRIFTDTQYF
>TRBV5-1|TRBJ2-1|-|many
TGCGCCAGCAGCTTGGCCGGCGGGGTTGAGCAGTTCTTC
CASSLAGGVEQFF
>TRBV7-9|TRBJ2-3|-|many
TGTGCCAGCAGCTTAAAGGGACCCTCCACAGATACGCAGTATTTT
CASSLKGPSTDTQYF
>TRBV20-1|TRBJ2-3|TRBD1|many
TGCAGTGTTCGGTTGGGGGTTACAGGGGCGAGGGGAGATACGCAGTATTTT
CSVRLGVTGARGDTQYF
>TRBV12-5|TRBJ2-5|TRBD1|many
TGTGCTAGTGGTTTGGCGACAGGGGGTGGTCAAGAGACCCAGTACTTC
CASGLATGGGQETQYF
>TRBV30|TRBJ2-7|TRBD2|many
TGTGCCTGGAGTTGGACTAGCGAGGCCTACGAGCAGTACTTC
CAWSWTSEAYEQYF
>TRBV20-1|TRBJ2-1|-|many
TGCAGTGCGGAGTGGCTAGAGGGATACAATGAGCAGTTCTTC
CSAEWLEGYNEQFF
>TRBV6-5|TRBJ1-1|-|many
TGTGCCAGCAGCCTTAGCCCTCGGGACACTGAAGCTTTCTTT
CASSLSPRDTEAFF
>TRBV29-1|TRBJ2-1|TRBD1|-
TGCAGCTCAGGGGGGACAGGAGCCTACAATGAGCAGTTCTTC
CSSGGTGAYNEQFF
>TRBV20-1|TRBJ2-7|-|many
TGCAGTGGGTTTCCCCCAGGGGTCGAGCAGTACTTC
CSGFPPGVEQYF
>TRBV29-1|TRBJ1-2|-|many
TGCAGCGTCTCAGGAGGGATTCAGGGCTACACCTTC
CSVSGGIQGYTF
>TRBV27|TRBJ1-5|TRBD1|many
TGTGCCAGCAGCCTCGGGACAGCTAGCAATCAGCCCCAGCATTTT
CASSLGTASNQPQHF
>TRBV28|TRBJ1-1|TRBD1|many
TGTGCCAGCAGTTTACTGAGAGTGGGACAGGGGAGCACTGAAGCTTTCTTT
CASSLLRVGQGSTEAFF
>TRBV6-2/TRBV6-3|TRBJ2-1|TRBD1|many
TGTGCCAGCAATAGAGGGGGCGGTTCTAATGAGCAGTTCTTC
CASNRGGGSNEQFF
>TRBV21-1|TRBJ2-4|-|many
TGTGCCAGCATCCCCCCGGGCAGGGATGGAACTTTAGCCAAAAACATTCAGTACTTC
CASIPPGRDGTLAKNIQYF
>TRBV7-7|TRBJ1-5|-|-
TGTGCTAGCAGCCAAATGGAGGACGGCAATCAGCCCCAGCATTTT
CASSQMEDGNQPQHF
>TRBV6-1|TRBJ2-2|-|many
TGTGCCAGCAGTGTCATCGGGAGCACCGGGGAGCTGTTTTTT
CASSVIGSTGELFF
>TRBV27|TRBJ2-1|-|many
TGTGCCAGCAGTTTATCGGGAGAGCAGTTCTTC
CASSLSGEQFF
>TRBV20-1|TRBJ2-1|TRBD2|many
TGCAGTGCTCCACCCGGGACTAAGTACAATGAGCAGTTCTTC
CSAPPGTKYNEQFF
>TRBV18|TRBJ2-1|TRBD1|few
TGTGCCAGCTCACCACCCGAGGGGGCAATGGGCTACAATGAGCAGTTCTTC
CASSPPEGAMGYNEQFF
>TRBV27|TRBJ2-1|-|many
TGTGCCAGCAGTTTAGGCTCCCCGGGGACCTACAATGAGCAGTTCTTC
CASSLGSPGTYNEQFF
>TRBV4-2|TRBJ1-1|-|many
TGTGCCAGCAGCCAAGAGCCTAGGGTAAACACTGAAGCTTTCTTT
CASSQEPRVNTEAFF
>TRBV7-9|TRBJ1-1|TRBD1|once
TGTACCAGCAGGGGGGGTAGTACGGACACCTGGGAGCCGAACACTGAAGCTTTCTTT
CTSRGGSTDTWEPNTEAFF
>TRBV27|TRBJ2-3|TRBD2|many
TGTGCCAGCAGTTTCCGCACGCCTAGCGGGGGAACAGATACGCAGTATTTT
CASSFRTPSGGTDTQYF
>TRBV5-1|TRBJ2-3|TRBD1|many
TGCGCCAGCAGCTTGACGACAGGGTCCACAGATACGCAGTATTTT
CASSLTTGSTDTQYF
>TRBV7-3|TRBJ1-1|-|many
TGTGCCAGCAGCTTAACGCCCTCCTGGGAAGTTAGCAGCACTGAAGCTTTCTTT
CASSLTPSWEVSSTEAFF
>TRBV4-1|TRBJ2-5|TRBD2|many
TGCGCCAGCAGCTATAGCGGGGCCCGGGGGGAGACCCAGTACTTC
CASSYSGARGETQYF
>TRBV20-1|TRBJ1-1|-|many
TGCAGTGCTAGTGGGAACACTGAAGCTTTCTTT
CSASGNTEAFF
>TRBV9|TRBJ2-7|-|many
TGTGCCAGCAGCTTAACCTACGAGCAGTACTTC
CASSLTYEQYF
>TRBV20-1|TRBJ2-3|-|many
TGCAGTGTGAAGCTAGATACGCAGTATTTT
CSVKLDTQYF
>TRBV4-1|TRBJ1-4|-|many
TGCGCCAGCAGCCAAGTGGAACAGGAAAATGAAAAACTGTTTTTT
CASSQVEQENEKLFF
>TRBV6-1|TRBJ2-7|-|many
TGTGCCAGCAGTAGCCCCCCGACAGCGCCCCGATTCGAGCAGTACTTC
CASSSPPTAPRFEQYF
>TRBV6-6|TRBJ1-1|-|many
TGTGCCAGCAGTTACCGGGGCCTGAACACTGAAGCTTTCTTT
CASSYRGLNTEAFF
>TRBV5-1|TRBJ2-7|TRBD1|many
TGCGCCAGCAGCTCACAGGGGGCCGGTGAGCAGTACTTC
CASSSQGAGEQYF
>TRBV5-1|TRBJ2-1|TRBD2|many
TGCGCCAGCAGTTATACTAGCGGAACCAGAGCGAGTGAGCAGTTCTTC
CASSYTSGTRASEQFF
>TRBV6-5|TRBJ2-3|-|medium-sized
TGTGCCAGCAGCCCGACCGGCCAAACGCAGTATTTT
CASSPTGQTQYF
>TRBV13|TRBJ2-6|-|few
TGTGCCAGCAGCTTAGGCCCCCAGGGGCCAGACTCTGGGGCCAACGTCCTGACTTTC
CASSLGPQGPDSGANVLTF
>TRBV18|TRBJ2-2|-|many
TGTGCCAGCTCACCACCAGTCAGATTAACCGGGGAGCTGTTTTTT
CASSPPVRLTGELFF
>TRBV6-1|TRBJ2-7|-|many
TGTGCCAGCATCCGGGACAACTCCTACGAGCAGTACTTC
CASIRDNSYEQYF
>TRBV19|TRBJ1-2|TRBD1|-
TGTGCCATCCGGGACAGGCTAAACTATGGCTACACCTTC
CAIRDRLNYGYTF
>TRBV10-3|TRBJ1-2|-|many
TGTGCCATCAGCGGTCACGGGGGCTATGGCTACACCTTC
CAISGHGGYGYTF
>TRBV21-1|TRBJ2-7|-|many
TGTGCCAGCAGCAAAGGGACTCTACAGGGCACCTACGAGCAGTACTTC
CASSKGTLQGTYEQYF
>TRBV4-1|TRBJ2-1|-|many
TGCGCCAGCAGCCAAGCAACGAGCGATGAGCAGTTCTTC
CASSQATSDEQFF
>TRBV20-1|TRBJ1-5|-|many
TGCAGTGCTAGAATCCCGGGGGGTCTCAATCAGCCCCAGCATTTT
CSARIPGGLNQPQHF
>TRBV27|TRBJ2-1|-|many
TGTGCCAGCCGGGACTCCACCTACAATGAGCAGTTCTTC
CASRDSTYNEQFF
>TRBV7-8|TRBJ2-3|-|many
TGTGCCAGCAGCTTTTCCCCGGGGGGCCATAGCACAGATACGCAGTATTTT
CASSFSPGGHSTDTQYF
>TRBV13|TRBJ2-1|TRBD1|few
TGTGCCAGCAGCTCACCGGGACAGGGTACGTTTGAGCAGTTCTTC
CASSSPGQGTFEQFF
>TRBV6-1|TRBJ1-1|-|many
TGTGCCAGCAGGGACAGAATGAACACTGAAGCTTTCTTT
CASRDRMNTEAFF
>TRBV5-5|TRBJ1-2|-|many
TGTGCCAGCAGCTTGAGGGGATCCGGGGATGGCTACACCTTC
CASSLRGSGDGYTF
>TRBV3-1|TRBJ2-7|-|-
TGTGCCAGCAGCCAGGGTCGCGAGCAGTACTTC
CASSQGREQYF
>TRBV6-1|TRBJ1-3|-|many
TGTGCCAGCAGTCCGACTACTGGAAACACCATATATTTT
CASSPTTGNTIYF
>TRBV5-4|TRBJ1-1|-|few
TGTGCCAGCAGCTTGGTTGTGAACACTGAAGCTTTCTTT
CASSLVVNTEAFF
>TRBV5-1|TRBJ1-5|-|-
TGCGCCAGCAGCCTGGACCCGGGGCCCATTAGGGAACAGCCCCAGCATTTT
CASSLDPGPIREQPQHF
>TRBV19|TRBJ1-5|-|-
TGTGCCAGTATACAGACAGCACCGAACCTAAACAGCAATCAGCCCCAGCATTTT
CASIQTAPNLNSNQPQHF
>TRBV5-1|TRBJ1-3|-|many
TGCGCCAGCAGCTTGGGCGATTCTGGAAACACCATATATTTT
CASSLGDSGNTIYF